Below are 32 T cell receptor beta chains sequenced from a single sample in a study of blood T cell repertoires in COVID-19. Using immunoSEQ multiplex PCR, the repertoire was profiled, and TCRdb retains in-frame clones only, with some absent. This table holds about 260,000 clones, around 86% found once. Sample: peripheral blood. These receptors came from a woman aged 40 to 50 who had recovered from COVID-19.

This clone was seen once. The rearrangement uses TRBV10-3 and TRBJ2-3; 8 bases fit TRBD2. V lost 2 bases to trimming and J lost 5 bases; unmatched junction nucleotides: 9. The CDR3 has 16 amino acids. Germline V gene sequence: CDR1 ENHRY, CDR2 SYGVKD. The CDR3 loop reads CAISERGGKVGDTQYF. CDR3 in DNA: TGTGCCATCAGTGAGCGGGGGGGCAAGGTTGGAGATACGCAGTATTTT.

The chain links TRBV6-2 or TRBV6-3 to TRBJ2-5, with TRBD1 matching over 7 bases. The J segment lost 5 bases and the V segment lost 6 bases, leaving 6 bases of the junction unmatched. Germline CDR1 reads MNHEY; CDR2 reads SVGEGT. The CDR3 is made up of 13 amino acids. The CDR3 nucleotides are TGTGCCAGCAGCCCGACAGGGTTGGAGACCCAGTACTTC. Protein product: CASSPTGLETQYF.

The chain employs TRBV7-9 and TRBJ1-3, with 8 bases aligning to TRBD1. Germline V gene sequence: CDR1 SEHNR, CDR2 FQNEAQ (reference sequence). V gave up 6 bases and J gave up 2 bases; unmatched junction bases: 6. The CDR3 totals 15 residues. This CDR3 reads CASRSLQGAGNTIYF. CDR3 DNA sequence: TGTGCCAGCAGGTCTTTACAGGGGGCTGGAAACACCATATATTTT.

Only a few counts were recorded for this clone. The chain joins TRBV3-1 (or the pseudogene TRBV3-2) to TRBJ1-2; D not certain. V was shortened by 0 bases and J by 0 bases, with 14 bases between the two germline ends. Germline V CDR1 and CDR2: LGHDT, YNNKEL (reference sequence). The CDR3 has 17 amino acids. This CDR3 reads CASSQDGQVPPNYGYTF. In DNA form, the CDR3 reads TGTGCCAGCAGCCAAGATGGGCAGGTCCCACCTAACTATGGCTACACCTTC.

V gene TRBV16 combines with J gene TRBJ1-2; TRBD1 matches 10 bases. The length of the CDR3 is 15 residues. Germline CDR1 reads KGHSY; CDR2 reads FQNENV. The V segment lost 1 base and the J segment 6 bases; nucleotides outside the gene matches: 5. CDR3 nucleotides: TGTGCCAGCAGCCAATGGCGGGGGACAGGGGATGGCTACACCTTC. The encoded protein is CASSQWRGTGDGYTF.

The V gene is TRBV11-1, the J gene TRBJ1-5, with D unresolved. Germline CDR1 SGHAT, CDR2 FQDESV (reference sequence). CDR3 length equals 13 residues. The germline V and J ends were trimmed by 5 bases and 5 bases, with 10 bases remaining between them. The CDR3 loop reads CASSVDNDQPQHF. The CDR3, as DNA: TGTGCCAGCAGCGTCGACAACGATCAGCCCCAGCATTTT.

CDR3 bases: TGTGCCGTAATCGGGGTGAGCTCCTACGAGCAGTACTTC. Its protein is CAVIGVSSYEQYF. The chain links TRBV2 to TRBJ2-7; D perhaps matches TRBD2 (5 bases). The CDR3 loop spans 13 amino acids. Germline CDR1 SNHLY, CDR2 FYNNEI. V gave up 11 bases and J gave up 0 bases, with 14 bases separating them.

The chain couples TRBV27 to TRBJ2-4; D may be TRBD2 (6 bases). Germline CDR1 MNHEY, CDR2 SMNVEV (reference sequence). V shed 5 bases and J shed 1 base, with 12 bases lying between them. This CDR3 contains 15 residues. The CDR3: CASSPGEFAKNIQYF. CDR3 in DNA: TGTGCCAGCAGTCCGGGGGAGTTCGCCAAAAACATTCAGTACTTC.

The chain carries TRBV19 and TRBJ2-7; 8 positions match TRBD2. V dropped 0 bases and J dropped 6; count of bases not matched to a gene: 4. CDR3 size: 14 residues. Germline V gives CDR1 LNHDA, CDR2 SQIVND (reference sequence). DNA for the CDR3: TGTGCCAGTAGTATAGATGGACTAGCAAGCGAGCAGTACTTC. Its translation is CASSIDGLASEQYF.

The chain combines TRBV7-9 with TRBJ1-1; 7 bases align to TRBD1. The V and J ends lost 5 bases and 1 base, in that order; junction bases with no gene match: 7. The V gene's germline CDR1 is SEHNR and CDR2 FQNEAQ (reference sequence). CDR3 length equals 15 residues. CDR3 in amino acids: CASSGGTVGNTEAFF. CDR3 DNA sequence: TGTGCCAGCAGCGGTGGGACAGTCGGGAACACTGAAGCTTTCTTT. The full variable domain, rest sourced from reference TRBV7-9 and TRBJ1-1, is DTGVSQNPRHKITKRGQNVTFRCDPISEHNRLYWYRQTLGQGPEFLTYFQNEAQLEKSRLLSDRFSAERPKGSFSTLEIQRTEQGDSAMYLCASSGGTVGNTEAFFGQGTRLTVV.

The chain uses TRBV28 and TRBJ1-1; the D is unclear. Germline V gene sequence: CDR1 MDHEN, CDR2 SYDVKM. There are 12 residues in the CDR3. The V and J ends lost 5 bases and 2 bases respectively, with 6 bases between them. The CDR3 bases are TGTGCCAGCAGTGTACTCAACACTGAAGCTTTCTTT. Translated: CASSVLNTEAFF.

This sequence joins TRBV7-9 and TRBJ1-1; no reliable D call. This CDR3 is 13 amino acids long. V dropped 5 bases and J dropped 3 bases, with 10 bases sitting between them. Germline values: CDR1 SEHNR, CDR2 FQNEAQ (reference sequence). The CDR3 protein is CASSPSVYTEAFF. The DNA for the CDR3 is TGTGCCAGCAGCCCCTCAGTGTACACTGAAGCTTTCTTT.

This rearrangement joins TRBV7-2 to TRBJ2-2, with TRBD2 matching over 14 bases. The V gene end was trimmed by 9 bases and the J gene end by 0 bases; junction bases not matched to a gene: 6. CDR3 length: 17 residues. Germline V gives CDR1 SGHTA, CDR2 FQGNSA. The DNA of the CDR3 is TGTGCCAGTCGACTAGCGGGGGGGCCCTCGAACACCGGGGAGCTGTTTTTT. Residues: CASRLAGGPSNTGELFF.

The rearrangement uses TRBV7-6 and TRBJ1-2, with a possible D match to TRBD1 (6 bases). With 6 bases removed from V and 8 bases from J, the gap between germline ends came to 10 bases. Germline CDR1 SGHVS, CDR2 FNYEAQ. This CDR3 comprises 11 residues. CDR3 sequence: CASRGARGYTF. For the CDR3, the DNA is TGTGCCAGCAGGGGGGCGCGAGGCTACACCTTC.

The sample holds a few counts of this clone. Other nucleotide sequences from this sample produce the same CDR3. CDR3 amino acids: CASRLARQGARNYGYTF. CDR3 DNA sequence: TGTGCAAGTCGCTTAGCCCGTCAGGGGGCGCGGAACTATGGCTACACCTTC. The chain joins TRBV12-2 to TRBJ1-2; the D segment call TRBD1 is taken from the table without a DNA check. TRBV12-2 is designated a pseudogene. The CDR3 sequence is 17 residues long.

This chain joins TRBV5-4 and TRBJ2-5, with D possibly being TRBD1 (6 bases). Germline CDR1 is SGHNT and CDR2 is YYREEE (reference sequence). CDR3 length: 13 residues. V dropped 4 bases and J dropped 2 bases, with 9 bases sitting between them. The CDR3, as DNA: TGTGCCAGCAGCCGGGACACGCAAGAGACCCAGTACTTC. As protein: CASSRDTQETQYF. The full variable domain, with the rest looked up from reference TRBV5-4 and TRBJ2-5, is ETGVTQSPTHLIKTRGQQVTLRCSSQSGHNTVSWYQQALGQGPQFIFQYYREEENGRGNFPPRFSGLQFPNYSSELNVNALELDDSALYLCASSRDTQETQYFGPGTRLLVL.

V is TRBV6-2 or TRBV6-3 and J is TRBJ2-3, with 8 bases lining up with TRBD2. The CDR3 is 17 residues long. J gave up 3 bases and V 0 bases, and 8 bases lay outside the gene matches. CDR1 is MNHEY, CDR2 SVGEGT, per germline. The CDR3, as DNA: TGTGCCAGCAGTTACTCGAGACTAGCGAGGGGTACAGATACGCAGTATTTT. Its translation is CASSYSRLARGTDTQYF.

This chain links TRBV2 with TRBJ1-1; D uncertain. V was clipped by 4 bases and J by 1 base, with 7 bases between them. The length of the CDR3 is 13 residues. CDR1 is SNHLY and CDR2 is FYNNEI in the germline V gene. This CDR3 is CASSASGNTEAFF. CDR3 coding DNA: TGTGCCAGCAGTGCGTCGGGGAACACTGAAGCTTTCTTT. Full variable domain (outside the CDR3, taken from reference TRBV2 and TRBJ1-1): EPEVTQTPSHQVTQMGQEVILRCVPISNHLYFYWYRQILGQKVEFLVSFYNNEISEKSEIFDDQFSVERPDGSNFTLKIRSTKLEDSAMYFCASSASGNTEAFFGQGTRLTVV.

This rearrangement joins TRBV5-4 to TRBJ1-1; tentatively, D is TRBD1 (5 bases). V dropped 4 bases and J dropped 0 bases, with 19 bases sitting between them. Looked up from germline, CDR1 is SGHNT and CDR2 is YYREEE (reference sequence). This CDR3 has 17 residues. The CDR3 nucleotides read TGTGCCAGCAGCGACCGAATGACAGTACTACTGAACACTGAAGCTTTCTTT. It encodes CASSDRMTVLLNTEAFF.

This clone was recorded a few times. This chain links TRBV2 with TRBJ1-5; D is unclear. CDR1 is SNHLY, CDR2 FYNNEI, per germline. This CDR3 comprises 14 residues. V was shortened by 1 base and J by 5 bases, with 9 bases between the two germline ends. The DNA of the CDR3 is TGTGCCAGCAGTGAAGATCCCAGGCATCAGCCCCAGCATTTT. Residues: CASSEDPRHQPQHF.

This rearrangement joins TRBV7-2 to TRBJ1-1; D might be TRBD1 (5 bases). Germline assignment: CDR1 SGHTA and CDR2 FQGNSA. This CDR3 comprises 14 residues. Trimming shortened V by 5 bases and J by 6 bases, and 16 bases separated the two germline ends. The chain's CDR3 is CASSHRGRRPEAFF. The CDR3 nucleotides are TGTGCCAGCAGCCACCGGGGGAGGCGCCCTGAAGCTTTCTTT.

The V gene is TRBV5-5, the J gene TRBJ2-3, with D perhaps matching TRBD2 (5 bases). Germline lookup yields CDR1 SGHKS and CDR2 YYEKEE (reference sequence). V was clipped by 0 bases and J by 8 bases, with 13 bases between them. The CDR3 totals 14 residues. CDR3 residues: CASSLGRVEGTQYF. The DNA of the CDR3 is TGTGCCAGCAGCTTGGGTCGGGTTGAGGGTACGCAGTATTTT.

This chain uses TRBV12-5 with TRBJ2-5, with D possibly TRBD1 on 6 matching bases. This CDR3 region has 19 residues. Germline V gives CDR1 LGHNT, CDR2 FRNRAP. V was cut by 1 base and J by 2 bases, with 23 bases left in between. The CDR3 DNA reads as TGTGCTAGTGGTTTGGCGGGTAAGGGGGACCCAGGGGTTCAAGAGACCCAGTACTTC. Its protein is CASGLAGKGDPGVQETQYF. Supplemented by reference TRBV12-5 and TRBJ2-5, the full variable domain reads DARVTQTPRHKVTEMGQEVTMRCQPILGHNTVFWYRQTMMQGLELLAYFRNRAPLDDSGMPKDRFSAEMPDATLATLKIQPSEPRDSAVYFCASGLAGKGDPGVQETQYFGPGTRLLVL.

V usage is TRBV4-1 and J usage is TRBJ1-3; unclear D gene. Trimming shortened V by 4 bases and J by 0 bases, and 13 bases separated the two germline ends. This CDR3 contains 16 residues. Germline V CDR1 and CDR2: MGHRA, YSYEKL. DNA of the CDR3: TGCGCCAGCAGCCGAATCGCGGCGTCCTCTGGAAACACCATATATTTT. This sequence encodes CASSRIAASSGNTIYF.

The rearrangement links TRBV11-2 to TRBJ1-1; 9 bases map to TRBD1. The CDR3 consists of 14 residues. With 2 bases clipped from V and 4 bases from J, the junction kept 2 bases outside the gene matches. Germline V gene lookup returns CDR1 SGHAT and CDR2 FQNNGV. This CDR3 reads CASSLMGQGTEAFF. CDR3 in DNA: TGTGCCAGCAGCTTAATGGGACAGGGCACTGAAGCTTTCTTT.

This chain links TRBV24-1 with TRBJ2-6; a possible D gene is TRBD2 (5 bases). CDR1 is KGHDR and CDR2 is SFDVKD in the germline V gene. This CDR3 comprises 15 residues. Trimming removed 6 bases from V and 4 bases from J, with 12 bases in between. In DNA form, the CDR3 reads TGTGCCACCAGTCCCCCGGGATCCGGGGCCAACGTCCTGACTTTC. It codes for CATSPPGSGANVLTF.

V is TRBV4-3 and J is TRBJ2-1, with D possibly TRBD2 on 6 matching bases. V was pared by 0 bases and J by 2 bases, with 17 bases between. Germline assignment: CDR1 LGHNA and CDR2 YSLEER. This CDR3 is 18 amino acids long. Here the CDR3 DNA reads TGCGCCAGCAGCCAAGAATCGGTACCCGCGGGGACCTACAATGAGCAGTTCTTC. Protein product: CASSQESVPAGTYNEQFF.

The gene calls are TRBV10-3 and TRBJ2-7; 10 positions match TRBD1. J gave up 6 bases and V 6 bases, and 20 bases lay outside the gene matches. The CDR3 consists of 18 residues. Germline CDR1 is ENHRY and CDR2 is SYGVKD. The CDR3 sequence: CAISPVGRDRGPLIEQYF. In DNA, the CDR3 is TGTGCCATCAGCCCGGTGGGGCGGGACAGGGGACCCCTAATCGAGCAGTACTTC.

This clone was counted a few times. The CDR3 here is CASSPKSGDQPQHF. CDR3 sequence (DNA): TGTGCCAGCTCACCCAAGTCAGGGGATCAGCCCCAGCATTTT. This chain uses TRBV18 with TRBJ1-5; a possible D gene is TRBD1 (6 bases). The CDR3 has 14 residues. Between the trimmed V and J ends, which lost 3 bases and 5 bases, there was a span of 11 bases. Per the germline V gene, CDR1 is KGHSH and CDR2 is LQKENI. Full variable domain (outside the CDR3, taken from reference TRBV18 and TRBJ1-5): NAGVMQNPRHLVRRRGQEARLRCSPMKGHSHVYWYRQLPEEGLKFMVYLQKENIIDESGMPKERFSAEFPKEGPSILRIQQVVRGDSAAYFCASSPKSGDQPQHFGDGTRLSIL.

CDR3 DNA: TGTGCCTGGGGGGGACAGGGGAATTCACCCCTCCACTTT. It encodes CAWGGQGNSPLHF. The V call is TRBV30, the J call TRBJ1-6, with 10 bases aligning to TRBD1. V dropped 5 bases and J dropped 7; count of bases not matched to a gene: 2. The CDR3 spans 13 residues. Per germline, CDR1 GTSNPN and CDR2 SVGIG (reference sequence).

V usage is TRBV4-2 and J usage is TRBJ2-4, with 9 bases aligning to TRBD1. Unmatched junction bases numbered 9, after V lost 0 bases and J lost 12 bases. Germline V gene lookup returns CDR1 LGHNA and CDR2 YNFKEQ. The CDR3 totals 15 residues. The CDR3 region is CASSQDTGGQGNQYF. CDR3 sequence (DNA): TGTGCCAGCAGCCAAGATACAGGGGGACAGGGAAATCAGTACTTC.

For the CDR3, the DNA is TGTGCCAGCAATCCCATGGGGACAGGGGTTAACTATGGCTACACCTTC. It specifies CASNPMGTGVNYGYTF. The V and J genes are TRBV2 and TRBJ1-2, with 10 bases matching TRBD1. V was clipped by 7 bases and J by 1 base; unmatched bases: 9. Germline CDR1 is SNHLY and CDR2 is FYNNEI. CDR3 size: 16 residues.